These 23 T cell receptor beta chains came from one sample sequenced in a study of blood T cells in healthy people across ages. The authors ran a second PCR of 7 to 11 cycles using a sample-barcoded 5' primer and a J-beta primer mix. TCRdb re-called the 5' RACE reads with MiXCR, one entry per CDR3 protein. The table has just under 900,000 distinct CDR3 sequences, more than 25% seen once. Sequencing was carried out using blood. These TCRs come from a woman aged 80 or over in good health.

This clonotype was found many times. J is TRBJ1-2 and V is TRBV6-5; 7 nucleotides align to TRBD1. J lost 7 bases, V lost 5 bases, and 1 base had no gene match. The CDR3 contains 11 residues. Germline CDR1 MNHEY, CDR2 SVGAGI. The CDR3 DNA reads as TGTGCCAGCAGTAACAGGGGTGGCTACACCTTC. Translation: CASSNRGGYTF.

At least ten counts were recorded for this clonotype. The chain recombines TRBV10-3 with TRBJ1-5; D is uncertain. The CDR3 extends over 13 amino acids. V lost 10 bases and J lost 1, with 11 bases in between. In germline, CDR1 is ENHRY, CDR2 SYGVKD. The CDR3 DNA follows: TGTGCCACCCTAGGGCACAGCAATCAGCCCCAGCATTTT. It yields the protein CATLGHSNQPQHF.

This clonotype was seen many times. The CDR3 protein is CASSSQPGLATNTQYF. The CDR3 DNA reads TGTGCCAGCAGCTCGCAACCGGGACTAGCGACGAATACGCAGTATTTT. The chain has TRBV7-2 and TRBJ2-3, with 10 bases that match TRBD2. CDR1 SGHTA and CDR2 FQGNSA come from the germline V gene. The ends lost 4 bases at V and 7 bases at J; junction bases unmatched: 11. This CDR3 comprises 16 residues.

With regard to this clonotype: Since a much larger clone is just one base distant, this may be a read error. V is TRBV11-2 and J is TRBJ2-1; 12 positions match TRBD2. The J call is doubtful: the DNA matches TRBJ2-7 better. The CDR3 runs 15 residues. Germline assignment: CDR1 SGHAT and CDR2 FQNNGV. The CDR3 reads CASSSSGGAGNEQYF. In DNA form, the CDR3 reads TGTGCCAGCAGCTCTAGCGGGGGGGCCGGTAATGAGCAGTACTTC.

This clonotype has at least ten counts. V is TRBV6-2 or TRBV6-3 and J is TRBJ2-3; 10 bases line up with TRBD2. The CDR3 consists of 15 residues. Per germline, CDR1 MNHEY and CDR2 SVGEGT. The trim removed 5 bases at V and 1 base at J, leaving 3 bases unmatched. This CDR3 reads CASSAGLARTDTQYF. The DNA for the CDR3 is TGTGCCAGCAGTGCGGGACTAGCGCGCACAGATACGCAGTATTTT.

There are many counts of this clonotype. The chain uses TRBV3-1 and TRBJ2-5; D may be TRBD1 or TRBD2 (6 bases each). Trimming left V 1 base short and J 11 bases short, with 8 bases between. Germline assignment: CDR1 LGHDT and CDR2 YNNKEL (reference sequence). This CDR3 spans 11 amino acids. This CDR3 reads CASSQGGGQYF. The CDR3 DNA reads as TGTGCCAGCAGCCAAGGAGGGGGGCAGTACTTC.

This clonotype showed up many times. This rearrangement joins TRBV5-1 to TRBJ1-6; no clear D gene. The germline CDR1 and CDR2 sequences are SGHRS and YFSETQ. V was shortened by 0 bases and J by 11 bases, with 9 bases between the two germline ends. This CDR3 region has 13 residues. CDR3 coding DNA: TGCGCCAGCAGCTTGGAGGCAGGACCACCCCTCCACTTT. It is translated as CASSLEAGPPLHF.

The chain carries TRBV28 and TRBJ2-5; D uncertain. The J call may be faulty, since TRBJ2-7 better matches the DNA end. The CDR3 consists of 12 residues. Germline V gives CDR1 MDHEN, CDR2 SYDVKM. The chain's CDR3 is CAIRGRPYEQYF. CDR3 nucleotides: TGTGCGATCAGAGGCAGGCCCTACGAGCAGTACTTC.

This clonotype was detected many times. Given a much more abundant clone one base away, this may be a read error. V gene TRBV11-2 combines with J gene TRBJ2-7, with a weak D call TRBD2 (6 bases). The V gene's germline CDR1 is SGHAT and CDR2 FQNNGV. The CDR3 runs 19 residues. The V end was cut by 4 bases, the J end by 7 bases, with 32 bases between. The CDR3 loop is CASSSLPRGRRFRYNEQYF. The DNA for the CDR3 is TGTGCCAGCAGCTCATTACCTCGGGGGAGGCGCTTCCGCTACAATGAGCAGTACTTC. Supplemented by reference TRBV11-2 and TRBJ2-7, the full variable domain reads EAGVAQSPRYKIIEKRQSVAFWCNPISGHATLYWYQQILGQGPKLLIQFQNNGVVDDSQLPKDRFSAERLKGVDSTLKIQPAKLEDSAVYLCASSSLPRGRRFRYNEQYFGPGTRLTVT.

V is TRBV12-3 or TRBV12-4 and J is TRBJ2-1; 9 bases agree with TRBD2. Unmatched junction bases numbered 9, after V lost 5 bases and J lost 7 bases. CDR3 length equals 15 residues. CDR3 nucleotides: TGTGCCAGCAGTCCCTCTGAGGCGGGAGGGAATGAGCAGTTCTTC. Translated, it gives CASSPSEAGGNEQFF.

The rearrangement joins TRBV11-2 to TRBJ2-6, with D possibly TRBD1 on 5 matching bases. Trimming stripped 5 bases from V and 0 bases from J, with 14 bases between. CDR3 length equals 17 residues. Looked up from germline, CDR1 is SGHAT and CDR2 is FQNNGV. CDR3 amino acids: CASSQRQRFSGANVLTF. In nucleotides, the CDR3 is TGTGCCAGCAGCCAAAGACAGAGATTCTCTGGGGCCAACGTCCTGACTTTC.

Comments on this clonotype: A single base separates this from a much larger clone, so it may be a read error. V and J are TRBV3-1 and TRBJ2-1; D is unclear. Looked up from germline, CDR1 is LGHDT and CDR2 is YNNKEL (reference sequence). CDR3 length: 13 residues. CDR3 region: CASSQARGNERFF. The CDR3, as DNA: TGTGCCAGCAGCCAAGCCCGTGGGAATGAGCGGTTCTTC.

This clonotype was picked up a small number of times. A much larger clonotype is one base distant, so this may be a read error. The chain recombines TRBV5-1 with TRBJ2-6, with D possibly matching TRBD1 (6 bases). There are 19 residues in the CDR3. CDR1 and CDR2 from the germline V gene are SGHRS and YFSETQ. CDR3 in DNA: TGCGCCAGCAGCTTGATACCAGGGGACCTCCTCTCTGGGGCCAACGTCCGGACTTTC. Amino acids: CASSLIPGDLLSGANVRTF.

V usage is TRBV9 and J usage is TRBJ2-1; 8 positions agree with TRBD1. The germline V gene encodes CDR1 SGDLS and CDR2 YYNGEE. V shed 4 bases and J 6 bases; nucleotides not matched to a gene: 6. CDR3 length: 14 residues. This CDR3 is CASSPRTGSNEQFF. CDR3 nucleotides: TGTGCCAGCAGCCCCCGGACAGGGTCCAATGAGCAGTTCTTC.

This clonotype was seen only a few times. The rearrangement joins TRBV20-1 to TRBJ1-2; D uncertain. This CDR3 contains 14 residues. V dropped 6 bases and J dropped 1 base, with 15 bases sitting between them. Germline-derived CDR1 and CDR2 are DFQATT and SNEGSKA (reference sequence). This CDR3 is CSATSGNSNYGYTF. CDR3 in DNA: TGCAGTGCCACCTCTGGGAACAGTAACTATGGCTACACCTTC.

This rearrangement joins TRBV7-2 to TRBJ1-1; D is uncertain. In germline, CDR1 is SGHTA, CDR2 FQGNSA. The CDR3 runs 13 residues. V lost 1 base to trimming and J lost 5 bases, with 8 bases between them. CDR3 coding DNA: TGTGCCAGCAGCTTAGTTCTGGCAACTGAAGCTTTCTTT. Its protein product is CASSLVLATEAFF.

This clonotype was seen repeatedly, ten times or more. The chain has TRBV29-1 and TRBJ1-2, with 10 nucleotides matching TRBD1. The CDR3 covers 14 residues. CDR1 SQVTM and CDR2 ANQGSEA come from the germline V gene. V was clipped by 5 bases and J by 4 bases; unmatched bases: 7. The CDR3 DNA reads TGCAGCGTTAACAAGGACAGGGGGGGCTATGGCTACACCTTC. Protein sequence: CSVNKDRGGYGYTF.

As to this clonotype: This may be a read error: a much more frequent sequence differs by one nucleotide. The V call is TRBV20-1, the J call TRBJ1-5, with no clear D. The CDR3 consists of 13 residues. Germline V gene lookup returns CDR1 DFQATT and CDR2 SNEGSKA (reference sequence). The CDR3 here is CSATTSFNQPRHF. The CDR3 region has the DNA TGCAGTGCTACCACCTCCTTCAATCAGCCCCGGCATTTT.

This chain uses TRBV7-2 with TRBJ2-5; D is possibly TRBD2 (5 bases). The end of the DNA is better explained by TRBJ2-7, so the J call may be wrong. CDR1 and CDR2 (germline): SGHTA, FQGNSA. The CDR3 contains 13 residues. CDR3 residues: CASSYTSVGEQYF. In nucleotides, the CDR3 is TGTGCCAGCAGCTATACTAGTGTCGGCGAGCAGTACTTC.

The chain has TRBV5-1 and TRBJ2-7; TRBD2 matches at 7 bases. Trimming removed 2 bases from V and 0 bases from J; junction bases left unmatched: 8. The CDR3 has 16 amino acids. CDR1 is SGHRS, CDR2 YFSETQ, per germline. CDR3 protein: CASSFQRDRSSYEQYF. The CDR3 DNA reads TGCGCCAGCAGCTTTCAGCGGGACCGCAGCTCCTACGAGCAGTACTTC. Drawing the rest from reference TRBV5-1 and TRBJ2-7, the complete variable domain is KAGVTQTPRYLIKTRGQQVTLSCSPISGHRSVSWYQQTPGQGLQFLFEYFSETQRNKGNFPGRFSGRQFSNSRSEMNVSTLELGDSALYLCASSFQRDRSSYEQYFGPGTRLTVT.

This clonotype came up many times. This chain connects TRBV12-3 or TRBV12-4 to TRBJ1-1; no definite D call. CDR3 length: 11 residues. V was cut by 6 bases and J by 10 bases, with 12 bases left in between. CDR3: CASSPGVGAFF. The CDR3 DNA sequence: TGTGCCAGCAGCCCCGGGGTCGGAGCTTTCTTT.

In this sample, this clonotype turned up many times. The rearrangement uses TRBV12-3 or TRBV12-4 and TRBJ2-5; TRBD2 matches 11 bases. Trimming took 2 bases from V and 4 from J; bases not matched to a gene: 3. CDR3 size: 15 residues. This CDR3 is CASSLMGLAAETQYF. The DNA of the CDR3 is TGTGCCAGCAGTTTAATGGGACTAGCGGCAGAGACCCAGTACTTC.

The V and J genes are TRBV6-2 or TRBV6-3 and TRBJ2-7, with D unclear. From germline, CDR1 is MNHEY and CDR2 SVGEGT. This CDR3 region has 11 residues. V lost 0 bases and J 6 bases, leaving 3 bases between the germline ends. This chain's CDR3 is CASSYSVEQYF. The CDR3 DNA reads TGTGCCAGCAGTTACTCTGTCGAGCAGTACTTC.